The 30 T cell receptor beta chains listed next were all sequenced from one sample in a study of beta chain features in type 1 diabetes. Findings of the study overall: People with Type 1 diabetes carried modestly yet significantly shorter TCRB CDR3s in all four CD4+ subsets.

What was sequenced were expressed TCRB transcripts, since all of the isolated RNA had been reverse transcribed. Sequencing was performed with immunoSEQ multiplex PCR; in TCRdb, only in-frame clones are kept and a portion is missing. This table holds 300,000 to 450,000 clones, over 9.5% found once. Their recognized antigens are unknown. The sequenced sample consisted of naive CD4+ T cells from blood. These receptors all stem from a woman aged 18-30 years with type 1 diabetes.

This clone was picked up a small number of times. This rearrangement joins TRBV20-1 to TRBJ2-7; D remains unclear. The CDR3 is 11 residues long. Per the germline V gene, CDR1 is DFQATT and CDR2 is SNEGSKA (reference sequence). V was clipped by 3 bases and J by 6 bases, with 9 bases between them. The CDR3 here is CSARFSGEQYF. The CDR3, as DNA: TGCAGTGCTAGGTTTAGTGGCGAGCAGTACTTC.

This clone was detected a few times. J is TRBJ2-2 and V is TRBV7-2; tentative D call: TRBD2 (5 bases). CDR3 length equals 16 residues. Germline V lookup: CDR1 SGHTA, CDR2 FQGNSA. V was cut by 5 bases and J by 7 bases, with 20 bases left in between. The CDR3 DNA follows: TGTGCCAGCAGCCGGGTCTCGCTCCCGCGGGTCGGGGAGCTGTTTTTT. The encoded protein is CASSRVSLPRVGELFF.

Turning to this clone: Germline and junction disagree at one end, which may indicate a read error. The V call is TRBV11-2, the J call TRBJ2-5; no definite D call. The germline CDR1 and CDR2 sequences are SGHAT and FQNNGV. The CDR3 runs 12 residues. The CDR3 sequence: CASSRSQEAQYF. As DNA, the CDR3 is TGTGCCAGCAGCCGGAGCCAAGAGGCCCAGTACTTC. The entire variable domain, with the rest obtained from reference TRBV11-2 and TRBJ2-5, is as follows: EAGVAQSPRYKIIEKRQSVAFWCNPISGHATLYWYQQILGQGPKLLIQFQNNGVVDDSQLPKDRFSAERLKGVDSTLKIQPAKLEDSAVYLCASSRSQEAQYFGPGTRLLVL.

This sequence joins TRBV7-9 and TRBJ2-7, with TRBD1 identical over 9 bases. The CDR3 is made up of 15 amino acids. The trim removed 5 bases at V and 6 bases at J, leaving 11 bases unmatched. Germline CDR1 and CDR2: SEHNR and FQNEAQ (reference sequence). The CDR3 reads CASSPIGTGFSEQYF. The CDR3 nucleotides are TGTGCCAGCAGCCCTATTGGGACAGGGTTTAGCGAGCAGTACTTC.

The rearrangement joins TRBV7-3 to TRBJ2-7; tentatively, D is TRBD2 (5 bases). Trimming stripped 6 bases from V and 2 bases from J, with 8 bases between. The CDR3 contains 12 residues. Germline CDR1 reads SGHTA; CDR2 reads FQGTGA. In nucleotides, the CDR3 is TGTGCCAGCAGTTCCGGGGCCTACGAGCAGTACTTC. This translates into CASSSGAYEQYF. Variable domain in full (rest from reference TRBV7-3 and TRBJ2-7): GAGVSQTPSNKVTEKGKYVELRCDPISGHTALYWYRQSLGQGPEFLIYFQGTGAADDSGLPNDRFFAVRPEGSVSTLKIQRTERGDSAVYLCASSSGAYEQYFGPGTRLTVT.

This clone was seen only a few times. V is TRBV7-8 and J is TRBJ1-5; the D gene is possibly TRBD1 (5 bases). The CDR3 runs to 15 residues. Germline V gene lookup returns CDR1 SGHVS and CDR2 FQNEAQ. Deletions cut 1 base from V and 3 bases from J, with 10 bases between. This CDR3 is CASSLEGLPNQPQHF. In DNA, the CDR3 is TGTGCCAGCAGCTTAGAGGGACTGCCCAATCAGCCCCAGCATTTT.

This clone was recorded a few times. V and J are TRBV29-1 and TRBJ2-7; 14 bases are a match to TRBD2. The V gene end was trimmed by 6 bases and the J gene end by 2 bases; junction bases not matched to a gene: 9. The germline V gene encodes CDR1 SQVTM and CDR2 ANQGSEA. The CDR3 contains 16 residues. CDR3 DNA sequence: TGCAGCGTCAGGGGACTAGCGGGGGAAACTACCTACGAGCAGTACTTC. Its protein is CSVRGLAGETTYEQYF.

This clone turned up a few times. The germline gene is not matched at one end of the junction; a read error may be the cause. J is TRBJ1-5 and V is TRBV2; D is unresolved. Germline lookup yields CDR1 SNHLY and CDR2 FYNNEI. The length of the CDR3 is 15 residues. In DNA, the CDR3 is TGTGCCAGCAATGAAGCGGGAGTGGTGGGTCAGCCCCAGCATTTT. It specifies CASNEAGVVGQPQHF.

In regard to this clone: The same CDR3 arises from other DNA sequences in this sample as well. V usage is TRBV18 and J usage is TRBJ2-5, with TRBD2 matching 11 bases. Germline assignment: CDR1 KGHSH and CDR2 LQKENI. The CDR3 totals 15 residues. V shed 0 bases, J shed 4 bases, and the junction held 1 base outside the gene matches. The CDR3 bases are TGTGCCAGCTCACCACCAGGACTAGCGGGAGAGACCCAGTACTTC. It translates to CASSPPGLAGETQYF.

This clone was counted between two and nine times. This rearrangement joins TRBV29-1 to TRBJ2-7, with 8 bases matching TRBD2. The V and J ends lost 4 bases and 6 bases, in that order; junction bases with no gene match: 5. CDR3 length equals 12 residues. The germline CDR1 and CDR2 sequences are SQVTM and ANQGSEA. The CDR3 reads CSVGAGGTEQYF. The CDR3 DNA is TGCAGCGTTGGGGCGGGAGGAACCGAGCAGTACTTC.

This clone was counted only a few times. The chain links TRBV14 to TRBJ1-1; 8 positions agree with TRBD1. V lost 0 bases and J lost 10; bases outside the gene matches: 4. Per the germline V gene, CDR1 is SGHDN and CDR2 is FVKESK. There are 13 residues in the CDR3. CDR3 amino acids: CASSQDRTGPAFF. The CDR3, as DNA: TGTGCCAGCAGCCAAGATAGGACAGGGCCAGCTTTCTTT.

The J gene is TRBJ2-7, the V gene TRBV6-5; a possible D gene is TRBD1 (6 bases). V lost 6 bases to trimming and J lost 4 bases, with 13 bases between them. The CDR3 extends over 13 amino acids. The germline CDR1 and CDR2 sequences are MNHEY and SVGAGI. CDR3 in DNA: TGTGCCAGCAGAACGACAGGCTCATACGAGCAGTACTTC. Translation: CASRTTGSYEQYF.

V and J are TRBV7-9 and TRBJ2-5; D is unresolved. V lost 2 bases and J lost 2, with 9 bases in between. The CDR3 sequence is 14 residues long. CDR1 is SEHNR, CDR2 FQNEAQ, per germline (reference sequence). CDR3 sequence: CASSLRQVQETQYF. CDR3 coding DNA: TGTGCCAGCAGCTTACGGCAGGTACAAGAGACCCAGTACTTC. Filled out from reference TRBV7-9 and TRBJ2-5, the complete variable domain reads DTGVSQNPRHKITKRGQNVTFRCDPISEHNRLYWYRQTLGQGPEFLTYFQNEAQLEKSRLLSDRFSAERPKGSFSTLEIQRTEQGDSAMYLCASSLRQVQETQYFGPGTRLLVL.

The chain has TRBV11-3 and TRBJ2-1; 16 nucleotides line up with TRBD2. The germline V gene has CDR1 SGHNT and CDR2 YENEEA. There are 18 residues in the CDR3. The J segment lost 5 bases and the V segment lost 5 bases, leaving 9 bases of the junction unmatched. The CDR3 DNA reads as TGTGCCAGCAGCCCAGGGGGACTAGCGGGAGGGCCAAACAATGAGCAGTTCTTC. It specifies CASSPGGLAGGPNNEQFF.

This clone was observed a handful of times. The chain joins TRBV28 to TRBJ2-4; unclear D gene. V lost 2 bases and J lost 6, with 8 bases in between. The CDR3 runs 13 residues. Germline lookup yields CDR1 MDHEN and CDR2 SYDVKM. CDR3 sequence reads: CASSLAALNIQYF. CDR3 DNA: TGTGCCAGCAGTTTAGCGGCACTAAACATTCAGTACTTC.

A few counts support this clone. The chain is built from TRBV5-1 and TRBJ1-2; TRBD1 matches at 8 bases. The germline V gene has CDR1 SGHRS and CDR2 YFSETQ. Trimming at V came to 0 bases and at J to 4 bases, leaving 5 bases not matched to a gene. The CDR3 covers 15 residues. Written as DNA, the CDR3 is TGCGCCAGCAGCTTGGTTGAGACAGGGGTCTATGGCTACACCTTC. This encodes CASSLVETGVYGYTF.

The chain carries TRBV7-9 and TRBJ2-3, with 10 nucleotides matching TRBD2. CDR3 size: 18 residues. Trimming cost V 1 base and J 3 bases; bases outside gene matches: 10. CDR1 is SEHNR and CDR2 is FQNEAQ in the germline V gene (reference sequence). In nucleotides, the CDR3 is TGTGCCAGCAGCTTAGTACGGCTAGCGGGAGTCCGGACAGATACGCAGTATTTT. It translates to CASSLVRLAGVRTDTQYF.

This clone was seen a few times. V usage is TRBV19 and J usage is TRBJ2-3, with D perhaps matching TRBD2 (5 bases). Germline CDR1 is LNHDA and CDR2 is SQIVND (reference sequence). Between the trimmed V and J ends, which lost 6 bases and 0 bases, there was a span of 7 bases. The CDR3 consists of 13 residues. CDR3 nucleotide sequence: TGTGCCAGTAGGAGCGGTAGCACAGATACGCAGTATTTT. This gives the protein CASRSGSTDTQYF.

The chain uses TRBV27 and TRBJ2-7; TRBD1 agrees at 9 bases. Trimming at V came to 1 base and at J to 2 bases, leaving 3 bases not matched to a gene. The length of the CDR3 is 15 residues. Germline assignment: CDR1 MNHEY and CDR2 SMNVEV (reference sequence). DNA of the CDR3: TGTGCCAGCAGTTTATTGGGACAGGGCCCCTACGAGCAGTACTTC. Translation gives CASSLLGQGPYEQYF.

This clone was observed a few times. The rearrangement joins TRBV7-9 to TRBJ2-4, with 7 bases that match TRBD2. Germline V CDR1 and CDR2: SEHNR, FQNEAQ (reference sequence). The length of the CDR3 is 13 residues. The V gene end was trimmed by 4 bases and the J gene end by 9 bases; junction bases not matched to a gene: 6. CDR3 in amino acids: CASSSVGGPIQYF. The DNA of the CDR3 is TGTGCCAGCAGCTCGGTGGGAGGGCCCATTCAGTACTTC.

The CDR3: CASSPQGALREKLFF. CDR3 in DNA: TGCGCCAGCAGCCCACAGGGGGCCTTACGCGAAAAACTGTTTTTT. The V call is TRBV4-1, the J call TRBJ1-4; the match to TRBD1 covers 9 bases. V trimming: 4 bases; J trimming: 8 bases; junction bases outside the gene matches: 8. The CDR3 loop spans 15 amino acids. The germline V gene has CDR1 MGHRA and CDR2 YSYEKL.

This clone showed up just a few times. The chain joins TRBV28 to TRBJ1-1; D is uncertain. The germline gives CDR1 MDHEN, CDR2 SYDVKM. V lost 2 bases and J 1 base, leaving 8 bases between the germline ends. The CDR3 is made up of 14 amino acids. The CDR3 bases are TGTGCCAGCAGTTTAGCAGATTCGAACACTGAAGCTTTCTTT. It codes for CASSLADSNTEAFF.

V gene TRBV30 combines with J gene TRBJ1-2, with D unresolved. The CDR3 covers 14 residues. With 3 bases removed from V and 0 bases from J, the gap between germline ends came to 11 bases. Germline V lookup: CDR1 GTSNPN, CDR2 SVGIG (reference sequence). This chain's CDR3 is CAWSLRVTNYGYTF. CDR3 in DNA: TGTGCCTGGAGCCTGCGGGTCACTAACTATGGCTACACCTTC.

This clone was detected a few times. Written as DNA, the CDR3 is TGTGCCAGCAGCTTAGCCGGCTCTGGAAACACCATATATTTT. Protein product: CASSLAGSGNTIYF. This chain connects TRBV7-9 to TRBJ1-3; no firm D call. V was cut by 0 bases and J by 0 bases, with 3 bases left in between. Germline CDR1 reads SEHNR; CDR2 reads FQNEAQ (reference sequence). The CDR3 totals 14 residues.

The chain uses TRBV7-3 and TRBJ2-1; 8 bases align to TRBD2. Trimming took 5 bases from V and 2 from J; bases not matched to a gene: 5. Germline V gene data show CDR1 as SGHTA and CDR2 as FQGTGA. The CDR3 covers 15 residues. The CDR3 sequence: CASSPRLATYNEQFF. The CDR3 region has the DNA TGTGCCAGCAGCCCCCGACTAGCGACCTACAATGAGCAGTTCTTC.

In its sample, this clone was seen a few times. The chain is built from TRBV5-1 and TRBJ1-6, with D maybe TRBD1 (6 bases). The CDR3 loop spans 14 amino acids. The germline gives CDR1 SGHRS, CDR2 YFSETQ. V dropped 1 base and J dropped 8 bases, with 10 bases sitting between them. The CDR3 loop reads CASSLMSGDSPLHF. In nucleotides, the CDR3 is TGCGCCAGCAGCTTGATGTCAGGGGATTCACCCCTCCACTTT. The variable domain in full, completed from reference TRBV5-1 and TRBJ1-6, reads KAGVTQTPRYLIKTRGQQVTLSCSPISGHRSVSWYQQTPGQGLQFLFEYFSETQRNKGNFPGRFSGRQFSNSRSEMNVSTLELGDSALYLCASSLMSGDSPLHFGNGTRLTVT.

V is TRBV7-2 and J is TRBJ1-1; TRBD1 is a possible D gene (5 bases). Trimming left V 7 bases short and J 9 bases short, with 15 bases between. The CDR3 extends over 12 amino acids. The germline CDR1 and CDR2 sequences are SGHTA and FQGNSA. CDR3 protein: CASNGWGVKAFF. The CDR3 bases are TGTGCCAGCAACGGGTGGGGCGTGAAAGCTTTCTTT.

The rearrangement uses TRBV21-1 and TRBJ2-3; the table's D gene call, TRBD1, was not cross checked with the DNA. TRBV21-1 is designated a pseudogene. There are 16 residues in the CDR3. The CDR3 bases are TGTGCCAGCAGCGCGCCGGGGGGACAGGTTCAAGATACGCAGTATTTT. This sequence encodes CASSAPGGQVQDTQYF.

This clone was recorded a few times. This chain connects TRBV9 to TRBJ2-1; D remains unclear. The V gene lost 0 bases and the J gene lost 10 bases, with 14 bases spanning the gap. Looked up from germline, CDR1 is SGDLS and CDR2 is YYNGEE. The CDR3 is 14 residues long. In nucleotides, the CDR3 is TGTGCCAGCAGCGTAGCTACTGCCTCCGGGGAGCAGTTCTTC. It encodes CASSVATASGEQFF.

As DNA, the CDR3 is TGTGCCAGCAGACTAGCACAGAGCTATGGCTACACCTTC. Its protein product is CASRLAQSYGYTF. The V and J genes are TRBV27 and TRBJ1-2; no clear D gene. CDR1 and CDR2 from the germline V gene are MNHEY and SMNVEV (reference sequence). Trimming stripped 6 bases from V and 4 bases from J, with 12 bases between. CDR3 size: 13 residues.